This is a list of T cell receptor beta chains from one sample in a study of T cell changes during pregnancy in multiple sclerosis. The data were produced by immunoSEQ multiplex PCR, yet TCRdb's version contains in-frame clones alone and is incomplete. The table includes about 57,000 clones, approximately 91% detected once. The sequenced sample was peripheral blood, obtained after pregnancy. The source is a female donor with multiple sclerosis, enrolled in a pregnancy study. Each CDR3 is given with its conserved first and last residue. Each record gives: J gene, D gene, clone size, V gene, CDR3 DNA, CDR3 protein. D genes are given only for firm matches. The size entry is marked missing in some rows and otherwise reads once, few, many or a size class.

>TRBJ2-7|TRBD2|.|TRBV4-1
TGCGCCAGCAGCCAAGATCGGGGGGGCTCCTACGAGCAGTACTTC
CASSQDRGGSYEQYF
>TRBJ2-3|.|few|TRBV5-1
TGCGCCAGCAGCTTGTACACAGGGGGGGGCACAGATACGCAGTATTTT
CASSLYTGGGTDTQYF
>TRBJ1-6|.|.|TRBV9
TGTGCCAGCAGCGTAGGGGTCCCGGGCAGGGATTATAATTCACCCCTCCACTTT
CASSVGVPGRDYNSPLHF
>TRBJ1-4|.|.|TRBV5-1
TGCGCCAGCAGCTTCGGGCGTGTACGGGGTTTCGCAACTAATGAAAAACTGTTTTTT
CASSFGRVRGFATNEKLFF
>TRBJ1-1|TRBD1|once|TRBV6-4
TGTGCCAGCAGGGACAGGGGGGGCGGCACTGAAGCTTTCTTT
CASRDRGGGTEAFF
>TRBJ2-7|.|few|TRBV21-1
TGTGCCAGTCTTGGACAGGCCGTGAGCTCCTACGAGCAGTACTTC
CASLGQAVSSYEQYF
>TRBJ1-2|.|.|TRBV9
TGTGCCAGCAGCGGGGCCTCGAGGGGGGGCACCAACTATGGCTACACCTTC
CASSGASRGGTNYGYTF
>TRBJ1-1|.|few|TRBV4-3
TGCGCCAGCAGCGAATACACGGGAGGCACTGAAGCTTTCTTT
CASSEYTGGTEAFF
>TRBJ2-7|TRBD1|once|TRBV5-1
TGCGCCAGCAGCCCAGGGGGCGGCTACTACGAGCAGTACTTC
CASSPGGGYYEQYF
>TRBJ1-6|TRBD1|.|TRBV28
TGTGCCAGCAGTCCGACAGGGGGTTCCTATAATTCACCCCTCCACTTT
CASSPTGGSYNSPLHF
>TRBJ2-2|TRBD2|.|TRBV4-2
TGTGCCAGCAGCCAAGAAGACGGGGGGGGGTTCGGGGAGCTGTTTTTT
CASSQEDGGGFGELFF
>TRBJ2-1|.|.|TRBV7-8
TGTGCCAGCAGCTTAGACCGCCCTGAGGGGGACAATGAGCAGTTCTTC
CASSLDRPEGDNEQFF
>TRBJ1-1|.|.|TRBV5-6
TGTGCCAGCAGCTTTGGGGCCGGTGGACACACTGAAGCTTTCTTT
CASSFGAGGHTEAFF
>TRBJ1-4|.|.|TRBV19
TGTGCCAGTAGTATAGTACTGGGGGACTGGAAAGAAAAACTGTTTTTT
CASSIVLGDWKEKLFF
>TRBJ1-1|.|.|TRBV5-6
TGTGCCAGCAGCCCGCGGCCCTCGGTGAACACTGAAGCTTTCTTT
CASSPRPSVNTEAFF
>TRBJ2-3|TRBD2|.|TRBV19
TGTGCCAGTAGTCAAATGACTAGCGGGGGAACAGATACGCAGTATTTT
CASSQMTSGGTDTQYF
>TRBJ1-2|TRBD1|.|TRBV29-1
TGCAGCGTCCGGACAGGGGGAAACTATGGCTACACCTTC
CSVRTGGNYGYTF
>TRBJ1-5|TRBD1|.|TRBV6-6
TGTGCCAGCAGTTTTAGGGACAGACCTAATCAGCCCCAGCATTTT
CASSFRDRPNQPQHF
>TRBJ2-7|.|.|TRBV7-8
TGTGCCAGCAGCTTCCGTCGAGCGGGTGGGTACGAGCAGTACTTC
CASSFRRAGGYEQYF
>TRBJ1-4|.|.|TRBV4-3
TGCGCCAGCAGCCAAGGCCCCCGGGAGGCTAATGAAAAACTGTTTTTT
CASSQGPREANEKLFF
>TRBJ2-1|TRBD2|.|TRBV4-3
TGCGCCAGCAGCCAAGGGACTAGCCGGGTCACCTACAATGAGCAGTTCTTC
CASSQGTSRVTYNEQFF
>TRBJ2-1|TRBD2|.|TRBV2
TGTGCCAGCAGTGGGACTAGCGGGGGGCGAAGCTACAATGAGCAGTTCTTC
CASSGTSGGRSYNEQFF
>TRBJ1-5|.|.|TRBV2
TGTGCCAGCAGTGAAAGTCGGAATCAGCCCCAGCATTTT
CASSESRNQPQHF
>TRBJ2-2|TRBD1|.|TRBV4-1
TGCGCCAGCAGCCAAGAACGGGACAGGGTAACCGGGGAGCTGTTTTTT
CASSQERDRVTGELFF
>TRBJ2-2|.|.|TRBV5-1
TGCGCCACCGGCCCGGGCACCGGGGAGCTGTTTTTT
CATGPGTGELFF
>TRBJ1-3|.|.|TRBV5-4
TGTGCCAGCAGCTTGCGGGGAAACGGGGGAAACACCATATATTTT
CASSLRGNGGNTIYF